The 16 T cell receptor beta chains listed next were all sequenced from one sample in a study of shared clonotypes between healthy human individuals. Data came from immunoSEQ multiplex PCR; TCRdb stores just in-frame clones and leaves some out. Among about 1.1 million clones listed, about 80% were seen once. The sequenced sample was memory CD4+ T cells from PBMCs. Specified subset: CD45RA-negative fraction. The receptors originated from a man younger than 30 in good health. Some clones in this sample may be carry-over from other donors' samples.

CDR3 sequence: CASSVSGTKNIQYF. In DNA form, the CDR3 reads TGTGCCAGCAGCGTTAGCGGTACCAAAAACATTCAGTACTTC. The chain uses TRBV6-1 and TRBJ2-4; the D gene is possibly TRBD2 (6 bases). V lost 6 bases, J lost 2 bases, and 11 bases lay in between. Germline V gives CDR1 MNHNS, CDR2 SASEGT. The CDR3 spans 14 residues.

The rearrangement joins TRBV9 to TRBJ2-2; TRBD2 matches at 8 bases. The CDR3 consists of 15 residues. The V gene end was trimmed by 2 bases and the J gene end by 7 bases; junction bases not matched to a gene: 7. Germline assignment: CDR1 SGDLS and CDR2 YYNGEE. The CDR3 loop reads CASSVGGLAGGELFF. The CDR3 DNA is TGTGCCAGCAGCGTGGGAGGACTAGCCGGCGGGGAGCTGTTTTTT. Supplemented by reference TRBV9 and TRBJ2-2, the full variable domain reads DSGVTQTPKHLITATGQRVTLRCSPRSGDLSVYWYQQSLDQGLQFLIQYYNGEERAKGNILERFSAQQFPDLHSELNLSSLELGDSALYFCASSVGGLAGGELFFGEGSRLTVL.

This chain connects TRBV2 to TRBJ2-7; no clear D. The length of the CDR3 is 16 residues. Germline lookup yields CDR1 SNHLY and CDR2 FYNNEI. The V gene lost 0 bases and the J gene lost 4 bases, with 16 bases spanning the gap. Written as DNA, the CDR3 is TGTGCCAGCAGTGAAGCGTCAGACCGAGTGAGTTACGAGCAGTACTTC. The encoded protein is CASSEASDRVSYEQYF.

This chain joins TRBV4-1 and TRBJ1-4; no firm D call. The V gene lost 4 bases and the J gene lost 0 bases, with 12 bases spanning the gap. Per the germline V gene, CDR1 is MGHRA and CDR2 is YSYEKL. The CDR3 spans 16 residues. The CDR3 nucleotides are TGCGCCAGCAGCCCCTCCACCTCGGCAACTAATGAAAAACTGTTTTTT. This codes for CASSPSTSATNEKLFF.

The chain is built from TRBV7-9 and TRBJ2-5; D not resolved. CDR1 and CDR2 from the germline V gene are SEHNR and FQNEAQ (reference sequence). CDR3 length equals 10 residues. Trimming left V 3 bases short and J 5 bases short, with 1 base between. The CDR3 coding sequence is TGTGCCAGCAGCTTCGAGACCCAGTACTTC. It yields the protein CASSFETQYF.

J is TRBJ2-7 and V is TRBV7-2, with D uncertain. This CDR3 spans 14 amino acids. Germline CDR1 is SGHTA and CDR2 is FQGNSA. The germline V and J ends were trimmed by 4 bases and 2 bases, with 12 bases remaining between them. The DNA of the CDR3 is TGTGCCAGCAGCTCCCCGGGCAGGACCTACGAGCAGTACTTC. Protein: CASSSPGRTYEQYF.

The rearrangement uses TRBV28 and TRBJ1-3, with TRBD1 matching over 7 bases. The germline CDR1 and CDR2 sequences are MDHEN and SYDVKM. The V segment lost 6 bases and the J segment 4 bases; nucleotides outside the gene matches: 0. This CDR3 contains 12 residues. The chain's CDR3 is CASRGQGNTIYF. CDR3 coding DNA: TGTGCCAGCAGGGGACAGGGAAACACCATATATTTT.

This clone showed up just a few times. The V gene is TRBV27, the J gene TRBJ2-2; TRBD2 matches 8 bases. V gave up 11 bases and J gave up 8 bases; unmatched junction bases: 13. The CDR3 spans 14 residues. Per the germline V gene, CDR1 is MNHEY and CDR2 is SMNVEV (reference sequence). CDR3 in DNA: TGTGCCGCCCGGAGAGCGGGAGAGTCGGGGGAGCTGTTTTTT. It yields the protein CAARRAGESGELFF.

The V call is TRBV4-1, the J call TRBJ1-3, with TRBD1 matching over 8 bases. Germline V gene sequence: CDR1 MGHRA, CDR2 YSYEKL. This CDR3 region has 15 residues. V lost 6 bases to trimming and J lost 0 bases; unmatched junction nucleotides: 4. CDR3 in amino acids: CASRRGQDSGNTIYF. The CDR3 DNA sequence: TGCGCCAGCAGAAGGGGACAGGACTCTGGAAACACCATATATTTT.

The CDR3 spells CASRLEGQGNYGYTF. The CDR3 DNA reads TGTGCCAGCAGGCTAGAGGGACAGGGGAACTATGGCTACACCTTC. The chain combines TRBV2 with TRBJ1-2, with TRBD1 matching 10 bases. CDR3 size: 15 residues. Trimming at V came to 6 bases and at J to 2 bases, leaving 6 bases not matched to a gene. CDR1 and CDR2 from the germline V gene are SNHLY and FYNNEI.

This clone was recorded a few times. A junction boundary mismatches the germline segment, possibly from a read error. The chain links TRBV7-3 to TRBJ1-1, with a tentative D call TRBD1 (6 bases). The CDR3 covers 15 residues. The V gene's germline CDR1 is SGHTA and CDR2 FQGTGA. The CDR3, as DNA: TGTGCCAGCAGCCGCACGGGTACAGGGTCGGGTAAGCCTAACTTT. This gives the protein CASSRTGTGSGKPNF.

The chain links TRBV4-2 to TRBJ1-2; no firm D call. Between the trimmed V and J ends, which lost 0 bases and 5 bases, there was a span of 16 bases. Per the germline V gene, CDR1 is LGHNA and CDR2 is YNFKEQ. CDR3 length equals 16 residues. CDR3 DNA: TGTGCCAGCAGCCAAGATCGGACCACAATGGCTTATGGCTACACCTTC. It codes for CASSQDRTTMAYGYTF.

J is TRBJ2-1 and V is TRBV6-6, with a weak D call TRBD1 (6 bases). Trimming left V 6 bases short and J 2 bases short, with 8 bases between. Per germline, CDR1 MNHNY and CDR2 SVGAGI (reference sequence). The CDR3 totals 13 residues. The CDR3 bases are TGTGCCAGCAGGACAGGAGCCTACAATGAGCAGTTCTTC. It translates to CASRTGAYNEQFF.

The chain joins TRBV4-1 to TRBJ1-2, with no clear D. CDR3 size: 14 residues. Germline CDR1 is MGHRA and CDR2 is YSYEKL. Trimming stripped 0 bases from V and 8 bases from J, with 13 bases between. The chain's CDR3 is CASSQDERVWGYTF. The CDR3 DNA sequence: TGCGCCAGCAGCCAAGATGAGCGGGTCTGGGGCTACACCTTC.

V is TRBV29-1 and J is TRBJ2-3; TRBD1 agrees at 11 bases. This CDR3 has 11 amino acids. Germline loops: CDR1 SQVTM, CDR2 ANQGSEA. With 6 bases clipped from V and 15 bases from J, the junction kept 8 bases outside the gene matches. The CDR3 bases are TGCAGCGTAGACACCGGGACAGGGGGATATTTT. Amino acids: CSVDTGTGGYF.

The chain recombines TRBV5-1 with TRBJ1-1; a possible D gene is TRBD1 (5 bases). CDR1 SGHRS and CDR2 YFSETQ come from the germline V gene. V was cut by 4 bases and J by 3 bases, with 13 bases left in between. This CDR3 is built from 14 residues. In DNA, the CDR3 is TGCGCCAGCAGCACAGAAGGGGCGTACACTGAAGCTTTCTTT. Translating it yields CASSTEGAYTEAFF.